The text below deals with one T cell receptor beta chain. The data were taken from a study of blood T cell repertoires in COVID-19. Study summary: The United States, Italy and Spain supplied acute and convalescent COVID-19 samples. The cDNA or gDNA used as material had been derived from T cells, B-cell-depleted T cells, or PBMCs.

Methods used by the authors: Cell counts per sample came from amplifying reference gene primers. Generated by immunoSEQ multiplex PCR, the TCRdb table keeps only in-frame clones and is missing some. The DNA was the basis for D and trimming; V, J and clone size are from that table. This sample carries some 450,000 clones, 80% to 90% of them seen once, and the ten largest clones take about 0.91%. It was during active infection that Seattle patients were enrolled and then longitudinally followed. V was trimmed by 3 bases and J by 8 bases, leaving 13 bases between them. The CDR3 sequence is 13 residues long. Germline V CDR1 and CDR2: SEHNR, FQNEAQ (reference sequence).

This chain joins TRBV7-9 and TRBJ1-1; D uncertain. The TCR sequence derives from a man aged 18 to 30 with COVID-19, enrolled during active disease. Sequenced input: peripheral blood. CDR3 coding DNA: TGTGCCAGCAGCTTGGTTGGTCTAACCGAAGCTTTCTTT. Its translation: CASSLVGLTEAFF.